This T cell receptor beta chain derives from a study of T cells in Graves' hyperthyroidism and ophthalmopathy. RNA transcripts served as the template for amplifying TCR beta CDR3 regions. The primer set for the first-round RT-PCR of the TCR CDR3 was HTBI. Via MiXCR, TCRdb re-called the multiplex PCR reads, giving one row per CDR3 protein. The sample has 350,000 or so distinct CDR3 sequences, 21% seen once. This clonotype was observed many times. The CDR3 has 16 amino acids. Germline-derived CDR1 and CDR2 are SGHTA and FQGTGA. The V end was cut by 2 bases, the J end by 4 bases, with 15 bases between. The sequenced sample was blood. The rearrangement links TRBV7-3 to TRBJ1-3, with D possibly matching TRBD1 (6 bases). The sequence came from a woman in her forties or fifties with Graves' hyperthyroidism. The CDR3 DNA follows: TGTGCCAGCAGCTTATCCCGCGAGACAGGAGGAAACACCATATATTTT. It encodes CASSLSRETGGNTIYF.